The rows below give T cell receptor beta chains drawn from one sample of a study of cytomegalovirus exposure and HLA in healthy donors. Clones were sequenced by immunoSEQ multiplex PCR, and TCRdb holds only the in-frame ones, with some missing. The sample lists 95,000 to 100,000 clones, about 70% occurring once. Material for sequencing was PBMCs. These receptors were collected from a woman between 35 and 50 years old in good health and CMV-seronegative. CDR3s include the opening cysteine and the closing phenylalanine or tryptophan. A D gene is named only where the DNA matches it firmly. For some rows the clone size is stated as once, few or many, or as a class when expanded; others skip it.

14	TRBV19	.	.	TRBJ1-5	TGTGCCAGTAAGGTAGGGGAACGCAATCAGCCCCAGCATTTT	CASKVGERNQPQHF
13	TRBV12-5	.	.	TRBJ2-7	TGTGCTAGTGGCTCTGGGGGCCGTTACGAGCAGTACTTC	CASGSGGRYEQYF
14	TRBV11-2	.	few	TRBJ2-3	TGTGCCAGCAGCCGGTCGTATAGCACAGATACGCAGTATTTT	CASSRSYSTDTQYF
16	TRBV7-9	TRBD2	.	TRBJ2-5	TGTTCCAGCAGCCCTGGACTAGCGGGAGGACAAGAGACCCAGTACTTC	CSSSPGLAGGQETQYF
14	TRBV6-6	.	few	TRBJ2-3	TGTGCCAGCAGTTACTCGAGAGACTCTGGTACGCAGTATTTT	CASSYSRDSGTQYF
15	TRBV5-1	TRBD1	.	TRBJ1-4	TGCGCCAGCAGCCTCTCCGGGACAGGTTATGAAAAACTGTTTTTT	CASSLSGTGYEKLFF
14	TRBV6-1	.	.	TRBJ1-5	TGTGCCAGCAGTGGTCTTCCTAACAATCAGCCCCAGCATTTT	CASSGLPNNQPQHF
14	TRBV13	.	.	TRBJ1-2	TGTGCCAGCAGCCACCGGGGGTCGGACTATGGCTACACCTTC	CASSHRGSDYGYTF
17	TRBV21-1	.	.	TRBJ2-3	TGTGCCAGCAGCAAACCCCGGGACAGGGGATGCACAGATACGCAGTATTTT	CASSKPRDRGCTDTQYF
13	TRBV19	.	.	TRBJ1-6	TGTGCCAGTGGGAGGGGGAATAATTCACCCCTCCACTTT	CASGRGNNSPLHF
15	TRBV4-1	.	few	TRBJ2-3	TGCGCCAGCAGCCATTCGACAGGCAGCACAGATACGCAGTATTTT	CASSHSTGSTDTQYF
15	TRBV5-6	.	.	TRBJ1-2	TGTGCCAGCAGCAATAGGTCACCCTGGTGGGGCGGCTACACCTTC	CASSNRSPWWGGYTF
17	TRBV27	TRBD1	.	TRBJ1-2	TGTGCCAGCAGTGGCGGGACAGGGGTTGAGGCGGACTATGGCTACACCTTC	CASSGGTGVEADYGYTF
14	TRBV19	TRBD2	.	TRBJ2-7	TGTGCCAGTAGTATCGGGACTAGGGCCTACGAGCAGTACTTC	CASSIGTRAYEQYF
15	TRBV9	.	.	TRBJ1-5	TGTGCCAGCAGCCCAGGGGCAGGGGAGAGTCAGCCCCAGCATTTT	CASSPGAGESQPQHF
15	TRBV9	TRBD2	.	TRBJ2-1	TGTGCCAGCAGCGCGACTGGGACTAGTACCCATGAGCAGTTCTTC	CASSATGTSTHEQFF
12	TRBV29-1	TRBD2	.	TRBJ2-3	TGCAGCGGGCGACTAGCAACAGATACGCAGTATTTT	CSGRLATDTQYF
14	TRBV13	.	.	TRBJ2-5	TGTGCCAGCAGCTTAGGGTCCAGGGCGGAGACCCAGTACTTC	CASSLGSRAETQYF
15	TRBV28	.	.	TRBJ2-7	TGTGCCAGCAGCCCCCCCAGGGTTGGCTCCTACGAGCAGTACTTC	CASSPPRVGSYEQYF
15	TRBV28	TRBD1	.	TRBJ1-3	TGTGCCAGCAGTTTGCAGGGGGGCTCTGGAAACACCATATATTTT	CASSLQGGSGNTIYF
13	TRBV30	TRBD1	.	TRBJ1-2	TGTGCCTGGAGTAGACAGGGTGGCTATGGCTACACCTTC	CAWSRQGGYGYTF
15	TRBV6-5	TRBD1	once	TRBJ2-7	TGTGCCAGCATCCCCTCCGCGGACAGGGGCGGCGAGCAGTACTTC	CASIPSADRGGEQYF
15	TRBV18	.	.	TRBJ2-7	TGTGCCAGCTCACCAGTCCGAGACAGCCCTGGCGAGCAGTACTTC	CASSPVRDSPGEQYF
15	TRBV11-2	TRBD2	.	TRBJ2-3	TGTGCCAGCAGCTCCGGGACTAGCGGCACAGATACGCAGTATTTT	CASSSGTSGTDTQYF
16	TRBV2	TRBD2	.	TRBJ2-3	TGTGCCAGCAGTGAAGGGCGGGGGGTCCGGACAGATACGCAGTATTTT	CASSEGRGVRTDTQYF
15	TRBV7-9	.	few	TRBJ2-3	TGTGCCAGCAGCTTAGCGCAGGGAAGAACAGATACGCAGTATTTT	CASSLAQGRTDTQYF
15	TRBV7-2	TRBD1	.	TRBJ2-7	TGTGCCAGCAGCTTAGGACAGGGGTTGGGGAACGAGCAGTACTTC	CASSLGQGLGNEQYF
16	TRBV28	.	.	TRBJ1-5	TGTGCCAGCAGTTTATTAACCGCTAAGGGGGATCAGCCCCAGCATTTT	CASSLLTAKGDQPQHF
16	TRBV30	.	.	TRBJ1-1	TGTGCCTCAACCCGTAGCATATCCCCCATGAACACTGAAGCTTTCTTT	CASTRSISPMNTEAFF
13	TRBV5-1	TRBD1	.	TRBJ1-4	TGCGCCAGCAGACCAGGGGGATCTGAAAAACTGTTTTTT	CASRPGGSEKLFF
17	TRBV7-8	.	.	TRBJ1-5	TGTGCCAGCAGCTTAATCGGGGCACCCGGGGGGGGTCAGCCCCAGCATTTT	CASSLIGAPGGGQPQHF
13	TRBV19	.	.	TRBJ2-5	TGTGCCAGTAGTATTCAGCGCCAAGAGACCCAGTACTTC	CASSIQRQETQYF
12	TRBV7-9	.	.	TRBJ1-2	TGTGCCAGCGGCCCACGGGACTGGGGCTACACCTTC	CASGPRDWGYTF
14	TRBV5-4	TRBD1	.	TRBJ2-7	TGTGCCAGCAGCCCCCGGGACAGCCCCTACGAGCAGTACTTC	CASSPRDSPYEQYF
15	TRBV5-1	.	.	TRBJ1-4	TGCGCCAGCAGCTTGTCGGGGTGGCCTAATGAAAAACTGTTTTTT	CASSLSGWPNEKLFF
14	TRBV25-1	.	few	TRBJ2-7	TGTGCCAGCAGTGATGGAGGCAGGGGCTACGAGCAGTACTTC	CASSDGGRGYEQYF
15	TRBV11-1	TRBD1	.	TRBJ1-2	TGTGCCAGCAGCTCCGGACAGGGGACACACTATGGCTACACCTTC	CASSSGQGTHYGYTF
14	TRBV5-1	TRBD1	.	TRBJ1-2	TGCGCCAGCAGCGAGACAGGGGGTAACTATGGCTACACCTTC	CASSETGGNYGYTF
15	TRBV5-4	TRBD1	.	TRBJ1-5	TGTGCCAGCAGCTTGGGGACAGGGGTAAATCAGCCCCAGCATTTT	CASSLGTGVNQPQHF
18	TRBV5-3	TRBD1	.	TRBJ1-4	TGTGCCAGAAGCTTGGCCGTACAGGGGGGGGCCACTAATGAAAAACTGTTTTTT	CARSLAVQGGATNEKLFF
12	TRBV6-1	.	.	TRBJ2-7	TGTGCCAGCATGGCACGGAGGGACGAGCAGTACTTC	CASMARRDEQYF
18	TRBV9	TRBD1	.	TRBJ2-1	TGTGCCAGCAGCACTAAAGGGGGCGGAGCACACTCCTACAATGAGCAGTTCTTC	CASSTKGGGAHSYNEQFF
15	TRBV18	.	few	TRBJ2-3	TGTGCCAGCTCACCAGGCGACGGGATGACAGATACGCAGTATTTT	CASSPGDGMTDTQYF
14	TRBV7-9	TRBD1	.	TRBJ1-4	TGTGCCAGCAGCGCCGACAGGGAGCGGGAAAAACTGTTTTTT	CASSADREREKLFF
18	TRBV7-6	.	.	TRBJ1-2	TGTGCCAGCAGCTTGGGAGCAGGCATGGGTTCTGGGAACTATGGCTACACCTTC	CASSLGAGMGSGNYGYTF
13	TRBV7-9	.	.	TRBJ2-5	TGTGCCAGCAGACTTGCAGGGGAAGAGACCCAGTACTTC	CASRLAGEETQYF
12	TRBV6-5	.	.	TRBJ2-5	TGTGCCACACGGGGGTTACAAGAGACCCAGTACTTC	CATRGLQETQYF
16	TRBV4-2	.	.	TRBJ1-3	TGTGCCAGCAGCCAAGTCGATACAGGATACGGAAACACCATATATTTT	CASSQVDTGYGNTIYF